Listed below are T cell receptor beta chains from one sample, sequenced in a study of blood T cell repertoires in COVID-19. Some clones are missing from TCRdb's copy, which holds only in-frame ones; the method was immunoSEQ multiplex PCR. The data hold about 360,000 clones, with approximately 86% observed a single time. Material for sequencing was peripheral blood. Receptors originate from a human donor in a cohort sampled during active COVID-19. The CDR3 runs from the conserved cysteine through the conserved F or W. D genes are given only for firm matches. The size field is filled for only some rows; it gives once, few, many or a size class.

V: TRBV27; J: TRBJ2-5; size: .; D: .; DNA: TGTGCCAGCAGTTTAGCGAGTCCCCAAGAGACCCAGTACTTC; CDR3: CASSLASPQETQYF
V: TRBV11-1; J: TRBJ2-5; size: .; D: TRBD1; DNA: TGTGCCAGCAGCACGCGGACAGGGGCTCAAGAGACCCAGTACTTC; CDR3: CASSTRTGAQETQYF
V: TRBV6-5; J: TRBJ2-5; size: .; D: .; DNA: TGTGCCAGCAGCTCGAACAGGGTGGCAGAGGAGACCCAGTACTTC; CDR3: CASSSNRVAEETQYF
V: TRBV6-5; J: TRBJ2-1; size: .; D: TRBD2; DNA: TGTGCCAGCACCAGAGCGGGGGGCTCCTACAATGAGCAGTTCTTC; CDR3: CASTRAGGSYNEQFF
V: TRBV27; J: TRBJ2-7; size: .; D: .; DNA: TGTGCCAGCAGTTTATTGTCGCCCTGGGCGGGAACAGAATGGTACGAGCAGTACTTC; CDR3: CASSLLSPWAGTEWYEQYF
V: TRBV28; J: TRBJ2-1; size: .; D: .; DNA: TGTGCCAGCAGGTCTATGTTCGGGTCCGGACAGCCCTTTGTGAGCTCCTACAATGAGCAGTTCTTC; CDR3: CASRSMFGSGQPFVSSYNEQFF
V: TRBV5-1; J: TRBJ1-1; size: .; D: .; DNA: TGCGCCAGCAGCTTGGGAGGGTTAAGGAGCACTGAAGCTTTCTTT; CDR3: CASSLGGLRSTEAFF
V: TRBV2; J: TRBJ1-5; size: few; D: TRBD1; DNA: TGTGCCAGCAGTACAGGGGGCGATCAGCCCCAGCATTTT; CDR3: CASSTGGDQPQHF
V: TRBV7-8; J: TRBJ1-5; size: few; D: .; DNA: TGTGCCAGCAGCTTAGGAACAGGGTTTGGGCAGCCCCAGCATTTT; CDR3: CASSLGTGFGQPQHF
V: TRBV9; J: TRBJ2-7; size: .; D: TRBD2; DNA: TGTGCCAGCAGCGTAGGAACTAGCGGCTCCTACGAGCAGTACTTC; CDR3: CASSVGTSGSYEQYF
V: TRBV6-5; J: TRBJ2-5; size: .; D: .; DNA: TGTGCCAGCAGGGTCCTCCGGGACACGGAGTACTTC; CDR3: CASRVLRDTEYF
V: TRBV5-6; J: TRBJ1-2; size: .; D: .; DNA: TGTGCCAGCAGCCCCTCCATCGGGGTGGACTATGGCTACACCTTC; CDR3: CASSPSIGVDYGYTF
V: TRBV6-6; J: TRBJ1-2; size: .; D: .; DNA: TGTGCCAGCAGTTACGGGCAGGGGACAAGCTACACCTTC; CDR3: CASSYGQGTSYTF
V: TRBV3-1/TRBV3-2; J: TRBJ2-5; size: .; D: TRBD1; DNA: TGTGCCAGCAGCCCAGGGGTCCCGGGACAGACCCAAGAGACCCAGTACTTC; CDR3: CASSPGVPGQTQETQYF
V: TRBV5-4; J: TRBJ1-2; size: .; D: .; DNA: TGTGCCAGCAGCTTGGCCGGAACGAGGGTTCTCCGTAATAATGGCTACACCTTC; CDR3: CASSLAGTRVLRNNGYTF
V: TRBV4-1; J: TRBJ1-5; size: once; D: .; DNA: TGCGCCAGCAGCCAAGAGCTCGGGGGGTTGACTAGCAGCAATCAGCCCCAGCATTTT; CDR3: CASSQELGGLTSSNQPQHF
V: TRBV7-9; J: TRBJ1-1; size: few; D: .; DNA: TGTGCCAGCAGCTTAAGCCAACTGAACACTGAAGCTTTCTTT; CDR3: CASSLSQLNTEAFF
V: TRBV3-1/TRBV3-2; J: TRBJ2-7; size: once; D: .; DNA: TGTGCCAGCAGCCAAGCCGGGAGAACTCGGCGTCCCGAGCAGTACTTC; CDR3: CASSQAGRTRRPEQYF
V: TRBV28; J: TRBJ2-1; size: .; D: TRBD2; DNA: TGTGCCAGCAGCTCATCTGGACTAGCGGGAGGCCCCAGCTCCTACAATGAGCAGTTCTTC; CDR3: CASSSSGLAGGPSSYNEQFF
V: TRBV15; J: TRBJ2-7; size: .; D: .; DNA: TGTGCCACCAGCAGTCTCCTTGGGACACTTACCTCTCTGGCCTCCTACGAGCAGTACTTC; CDR3: CATSSLLGTLTSLASYEQYF
V: TRBV4-1; J: TRBJ2-1; size: .; D: TRBD2; DNA: TGCGCCAGCAGCCAGCCCTCCCTAGCGGGGGGACCCTCCTACAATGAGCAGTTCTTC; CDR3: CASSQPSLAGGPSYNEQFF
V: TRBV2; J: TRBJ1-4; size: .; D: TRBD1; DNA: TGTGCCAGCACCTGGGGACAGGGTAATGAAAAACTGTTTTTT; CDR3: CASTWGQGNEKLFF
V: TRBV6-6; J: TRBJ2-7; size: few; D: .; DNA: TGTGCCAGCAGTCCCGGAGCCCACGAGCAGTACTTC; CDR3: CASSPGAHEQYF
V: TRBV2; J: TRBJ2-5; size: few; D: .; DNA: TGTGCCAGCATTGAGGGGGGAGAGACCCAGTACTTC; CDR3: CASIEGGETQYF
V: TRBV4-1; J: TRBJ2-1; size: .; D: .; DNA: TGCGCCAGCAGCCAAGATAGGCTAGTAGGCGGATTTACCCGCTACAATGAGCAGTTCTTC; CDR3: CASSQDRLVGGFTRYNEQFF
V: TRBV18; J: TRBJ2-1; size: .; D: .; DNA: TGTGCCAGCTCACCTTGGACAGACAATGAGCAGTTCTTC; CDR3: CASSPWTDNEQFF
V: TRBV24-1; J: TRBJ2-2; size: .; D: TRBD2; DNA: TGTGCCACCAGTGATCCGGGACTAGCGGGAGGTCCCGGGGAGCTGTTTTTT; CDR3: CATSDPGLAGGPGELFF
V: TRBV6-5; J: TRBJ1-4; size: .; D: TRBD1; DNA: TGTGCCAGCAGTCGGACAGGGGCGACTAATGAAAAACTGTTTTTT; CDR3: CASSRTGATNEKLFF
V: TRBV30; J: TRBJ1-1; size: .; D: TRBD1; DNA: TGTGCCCAAAACCGGGACAGGGGACAGAACACTGAAGCTTTCTTT; CDR3: CAQNRDRGQNTEAFF
V: TRBV20-1; J: TRBJ1-5; size: .; D: TRBD1; DNA: TGCAGTGCTAGGGACAGGCGGGCCCAGCATTTT; CDR3: CSARDRRAQHF
V: TRBV28; J: TRBJ2-7; size: .; D: .; DNA: TGTGCCAGCAGTCACGGACTGGAGCAGTACTTC; CDR3: CASSHGLEQYF
V: TRBV5-1; J: TRBJ2-3; size: .; D: .; DNA: TGCGCCAGCAGCTTGGGACAGCCGCAATGGGTAGATACGCAGTATTTT; CDR3: CASSLGQPQWVDTQYF
V: TRBV7-9; J: TRBJ2-2; size: .; D: TRBD2; DNA: TGTGCCAGCAGCAGACCGGGACTAGCGGGATACGGGGAGCTGTTTTTT; CDR3: CASSRPGLAGYGELFF
V: TRBV27; J: TRBJ2-1; size: once; D: .; DNA: TGTGCCTGGCCGACAGACAGTGTCCATGAGCAGTTCTTC; CDR3: CAWPTDSVHEQFF
V: TRBV5-1; J: TRBJ2-7; size: .; D: TRBD1; DNA: TGCGCCAGCAGCCCAACAGGGGGTATCTCCTACGAGCAGTACTTC; CDR3: CASSPTGGISYEQYF
V: TRBV19; J: TRBJ1-5; size: .; D: TRBD1; DNA: TGTGCCAGTAGTAGAGGACAGGGCTATAGCAATCAGCCCCAGCATTTT; CDR3: CASSRGQGYSNQPQHF